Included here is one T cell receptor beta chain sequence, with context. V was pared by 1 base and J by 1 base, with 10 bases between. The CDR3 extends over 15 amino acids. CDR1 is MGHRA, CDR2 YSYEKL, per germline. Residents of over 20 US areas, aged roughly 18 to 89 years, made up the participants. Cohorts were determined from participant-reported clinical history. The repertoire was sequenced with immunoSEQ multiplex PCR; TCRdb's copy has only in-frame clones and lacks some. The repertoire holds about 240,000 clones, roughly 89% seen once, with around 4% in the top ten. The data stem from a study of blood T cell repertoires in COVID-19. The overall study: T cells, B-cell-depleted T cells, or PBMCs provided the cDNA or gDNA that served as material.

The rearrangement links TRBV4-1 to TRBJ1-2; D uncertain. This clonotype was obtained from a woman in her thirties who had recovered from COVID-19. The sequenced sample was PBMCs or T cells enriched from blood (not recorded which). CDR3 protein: CASSQGAGRNYGYTF. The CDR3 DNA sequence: TGCGCCAGCAGCCAAGGGGCAGGCCGTAACTATGGCTACACCTTC.